A single sample is the source of the 5 T cell receptor beta chains below, sequenced in a study of technical replicates of blood from a handful of donors. Clones were read by immunoSEQ multiplex PCR, and TCRdb kept only the in-frame ones, dropping some. In the table there are about 89,000 clones, 94% of which are singletons. The specimen was T cells isolated from PBMCs. These receptors all come from a human donor in good health.

The chain combines TRBV15 with TRBJ1-5; D is unresolved. The CDR3 is made up of 15 amino acids. Germline CDR1 and CDR2: LNHNV and YYDKDF (reference sequence). Trimming left V 0 bases short and J 8 bases short, with 14 bases between. The chain's CDR3 is CATSRDLGGMEPQHF. DNA for the CDR3: TGTGCCACCAGCAGAGATCTGGGAGGCATGGAGCCCCAGCATTTT.

The V and J genes are TRBV18 and TRBJ1-5, with a tentative D call TRBD1 (6 bases). Trimming removed 1 base from V and 9 bases from J, with 25 bases in between. The germline V gene encodes CDR1 KGHSH and CDR2 LQKENI. CDR3 size: 18 residues. CDR3 nucleotides: TGTGCCAGCTCACCACGGCTGGTACAGGGAGACCTATCTGCGCCCCAGCATTTT. Protein sequence: CASSPRLVQGDLSAPQHF.

The chain combines TRBV2 with TRBJ2-1; D not certain. The CDR3 covers 14 residues. Germline V gene data show CDR1 as SNHLY and CDR2 as FYNNEI. Between the trimmed V and J ends, which lost 6 bases and 1 base, there was a span of 10 bases. Here the CDR3 reads CASRHSGSYNEQFF. For the CDR3, the DNA is TGTGCCAGCAGACACTCAGGATCCTACAATGAGCAGTTCTTC.

This clone was counted a single time. This chain uses TRBV6-5 with TRBJ2-1; maybe TRBD2 (5 bases). V was shortened by 2 bases and J by 6 bases, with 14 bases between the two germline ends. Germline CDR1 MNHEY, CDR2 SVGAGI. This CDR3 contains 15 residues. The CDR3 nucleotides read TGTGCCAGCAGTTACGCGGGTTTCCTAGGCAATGAGCAGTTCTTC. It specifies CASSYAGFLGNEQFF.

The CDR3 DNA follows: TGTGCCATCAGTGGCCCCCCTATCTACGAGCAGTACTTC. This sequence encodes CAISGPPIYEQYF. The chain is built from TRBV10-3 and TRBJ2-7; D is undetermined. V was clipped by 4 bases and J by 3 bases, with 10 bases between them. The CDR3 runs to 13 residues. Germline CDR1 and CDR2: ENHRY and SYGVKD.